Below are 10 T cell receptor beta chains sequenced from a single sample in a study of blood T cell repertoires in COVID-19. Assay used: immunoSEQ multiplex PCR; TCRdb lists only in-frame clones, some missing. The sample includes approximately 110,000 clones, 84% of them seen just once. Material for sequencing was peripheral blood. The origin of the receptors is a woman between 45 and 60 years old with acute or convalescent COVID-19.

The CDR3 DNA is TGTGCCAGCACCCTCCAAGGGGGACCCATCTACGAGCAGTACTTC. It yields the protein CASTLQGGPIYEQYF. V and J are TRBV7-2 and TRBJ2-7; D perhaps matches TRBD1 (6 bases). Germline values: CDR1 SGHTA, CDR2 FQGNSA. The CDR3 covers 15 residues. V was shortened by 7 bases and J by 3 bases, with 19 bases between the two germline ends.

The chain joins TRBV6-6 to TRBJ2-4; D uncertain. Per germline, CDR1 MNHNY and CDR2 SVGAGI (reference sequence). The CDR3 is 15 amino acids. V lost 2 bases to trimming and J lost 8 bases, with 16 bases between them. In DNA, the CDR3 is TGTGCCAGCAGTTACGCAGGAACATCTCCCGACATTCAGTACTTC. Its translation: CASSYAGTSPDIQYF.

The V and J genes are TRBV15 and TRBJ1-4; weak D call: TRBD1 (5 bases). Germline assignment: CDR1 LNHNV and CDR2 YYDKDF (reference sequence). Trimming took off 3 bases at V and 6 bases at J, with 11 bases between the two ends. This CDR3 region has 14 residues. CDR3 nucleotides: TGTGCCACCAGCAGGGGGGGGTCGGATGAAAAACTGTTTTTT. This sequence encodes CATSRGGSDEKLFF. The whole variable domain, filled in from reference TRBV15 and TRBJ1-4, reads DAMVIQNPRYQVTQFGKPVTLSCSQTLNHNVMYWYQQKSSQAPKLLFHYYDKDFNNEADTPDNFQSRRPNTSFCFLDIRSPGLGDTAMYLCATSRGGSDEKLFFGSGTQLSVL.

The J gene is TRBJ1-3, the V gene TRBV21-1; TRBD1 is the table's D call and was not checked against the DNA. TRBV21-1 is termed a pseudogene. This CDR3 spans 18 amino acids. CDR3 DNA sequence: TGTGCCAGCAGCAAAGAAAGACAGGGACCCGTCTCTGGAAACACCATATATTTT. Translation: CASSKERQGPVSGNTIYF.

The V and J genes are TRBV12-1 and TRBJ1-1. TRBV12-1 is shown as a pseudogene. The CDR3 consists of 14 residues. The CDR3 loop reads CASSFEGGGDEAFF. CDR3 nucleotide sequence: TGTGCCAGCAGCTTCGAAGGCGGGGGCGATGAAGCTTTCTTT.

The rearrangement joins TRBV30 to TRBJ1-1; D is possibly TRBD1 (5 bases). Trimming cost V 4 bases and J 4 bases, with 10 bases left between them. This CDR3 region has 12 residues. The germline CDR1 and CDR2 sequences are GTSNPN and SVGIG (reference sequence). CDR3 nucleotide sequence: TGTGCCTGGAACCCCGGGGGCACTGAAGCTTTCTTT. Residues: CAWNPGGTEAFF.

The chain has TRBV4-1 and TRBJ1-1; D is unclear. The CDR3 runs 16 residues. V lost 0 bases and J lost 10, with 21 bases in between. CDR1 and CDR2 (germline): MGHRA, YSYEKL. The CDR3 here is CASSQDRDPFRRRAFF. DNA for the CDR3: TGCGCCAGCAGCCAAGATCGGGATCCCTTCCGAAGACGAGCTTTCTTT.

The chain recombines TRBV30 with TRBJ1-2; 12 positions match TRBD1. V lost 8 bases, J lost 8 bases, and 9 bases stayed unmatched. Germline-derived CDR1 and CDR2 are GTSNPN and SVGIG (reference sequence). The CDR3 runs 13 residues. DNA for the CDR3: TGTGCCCGCTCCTGGGGACAGGGGGCGGGCTACACCTTC. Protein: CARSWGQGAGYTF.

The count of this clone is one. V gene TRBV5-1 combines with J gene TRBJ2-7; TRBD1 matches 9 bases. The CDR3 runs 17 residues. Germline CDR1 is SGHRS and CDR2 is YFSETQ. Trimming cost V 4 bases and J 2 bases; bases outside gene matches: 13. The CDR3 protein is CASSAWTGDFSPYEQYF. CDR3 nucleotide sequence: TGCGCCAGCAGCGCATGGACAGGGGATTTTTCCCCCTACGAGCAGTACTTC.

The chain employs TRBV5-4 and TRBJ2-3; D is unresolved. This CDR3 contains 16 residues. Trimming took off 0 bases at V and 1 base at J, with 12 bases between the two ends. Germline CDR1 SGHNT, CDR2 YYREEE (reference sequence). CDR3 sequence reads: CASSLGALGGTDTQYF. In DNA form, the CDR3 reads TGTGCCAGCAGCTTGGGTGCTCTAGGTGGCACAGATACGCAGTATTTT.